This TCR beta chain stems from a study of tumor-infiltrating lymphocytes in primary liver carcinoma. Study-wide background: The study enrolled male and female patients aged 30 to 69 years.

From roughly 0.5 ug total RNA, TCR beta cDNA was generated with a primer in the constant region. TCR beta libraries came from three nested multiplex PCR rounds using slightly modified ARM-PCR. The first two PCR rounds used TRBV1-TRBV30 primers with a Cbeta primer, about 9 cycles each. TCRdb fed the multiplex PCR reads into MiXCR, producing one record per CDR3 protein. The table records around 210,000 distinct CDR3 sequences, about 61% of them present only once. V lost 8 bases and J lost 1; bases outside the gene matches: 13. Germline loops: CDR1 MNHNS, CDR2 SASEGT. This CDR3 spans 17 amino acids. Concerning this clonotype itself: A much larger clone differs by one base, so this may be a read error.

Unsorted whole blood yielded the blood RNA, and germline DNA was also extracted. The chain carries TRBV6-1 and TRBJ2-5; 10 bases are shared with TRBD2. The source material was peripheral blood. This TCR was recovered from a woman in her fifties or sixties with primary liver carcinoma and hepatitis B virus infection. For the CDR3, the DNA is TGTGCCAGCGTAAGGCTAGCGGGAGTGACACTCCAAGAGACCCAGTACTTC. This translates into CASVRLAGVTLQETQYF.